This TCR beta chain was observed in a study of monozygotic twins with inflammatory bowel disease. Regarding this clonotype: Its specificity is unknown.

Reprocessing the 5' RACE reads, TCRdb reports a single entry for every CDR3 protein and omits DNA. Recorded for this sample: 350,000 to 550,000 distinct CDR3 sequences. Notes on the study in general: It was in IBD patients that TCRbeta diversity (inverse Simpson) was lower than in healthy co-twins.

Sequencing was done on a sample of blood. The sequence derives from a human donor with ulcerative colitis or Crohn's disease, or a healthy co-twin of an affected twin (not recorded which).

The CDR3 here is CASSLAHSYEQYF. The gene calls are TRBV7-7 and TRBJ2-7; the D call from TCRdb, TRBD1, cannot be confirmed without DNA. This CDR3 comprises 13 residues. Per the germline V gene, CDR1 is SSHAT and CDR2 is FNYEAQ (reference sequence).